What follows describes a single TCR beta chain. How the authors handled the data: Estimation of nucleated cell counts was performed using reference gene primer amplification. Some clones are missing from TCRdb's copy, which holds only in-frame ones; the method was immunoSEQ multiplex PCR. V, J and clone size derive from that table, while D and trimming were established from the DNA sequence. Found here are under 300,000 clones, 86% of them singletons; the top ten hold around 3%. The data derive from a study of blood T cell repertoires in COVID-19. The CDR3 loop spans 13 amino acids. With 8 bases removed from V and 6 bases from J, the gap between germline ends came to 15 bases. CDR1 MDHEN and CDR2 SYDVKM come from the germline V gene.

The sequencing sample was made of peripheral blood. V is TRBV28 and J is TRBJ2-3, with D possibly being TRBD2 (6 bases). The TCR was taken from a woman aged 25 to 45 with active or convalescent COVID-19. For the CDR3, the DNA is TGTGCCAGCCTTCAATTCCGGGGGGATACGCAGTATTTT. Its translation is CASLQFRGDTQYF.